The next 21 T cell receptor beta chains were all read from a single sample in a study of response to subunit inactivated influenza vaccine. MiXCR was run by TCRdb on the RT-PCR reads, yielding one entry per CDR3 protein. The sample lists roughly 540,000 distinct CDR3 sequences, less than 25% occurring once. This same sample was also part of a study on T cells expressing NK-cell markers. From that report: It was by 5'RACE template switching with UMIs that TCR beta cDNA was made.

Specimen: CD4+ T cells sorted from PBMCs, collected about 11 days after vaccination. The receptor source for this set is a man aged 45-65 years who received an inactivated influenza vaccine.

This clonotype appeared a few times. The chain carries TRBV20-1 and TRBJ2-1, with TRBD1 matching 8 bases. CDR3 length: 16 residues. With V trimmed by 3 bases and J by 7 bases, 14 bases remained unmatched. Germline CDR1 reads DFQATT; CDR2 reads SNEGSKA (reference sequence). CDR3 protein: CSASRSGQGAWNEQFF. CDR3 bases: TGCAGTGCTAGCAGGTCGGGTCAGGGGGCCTGGAATGAGCAGTTCTTC.

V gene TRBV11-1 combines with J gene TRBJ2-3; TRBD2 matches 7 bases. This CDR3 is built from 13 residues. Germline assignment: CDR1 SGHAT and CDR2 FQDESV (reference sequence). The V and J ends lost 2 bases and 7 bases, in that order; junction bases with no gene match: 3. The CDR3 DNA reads TGTGCCAGCAGCTTACCGGGAGGACATACGCAGTATTTT. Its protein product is CASSLPGGHTQYF.

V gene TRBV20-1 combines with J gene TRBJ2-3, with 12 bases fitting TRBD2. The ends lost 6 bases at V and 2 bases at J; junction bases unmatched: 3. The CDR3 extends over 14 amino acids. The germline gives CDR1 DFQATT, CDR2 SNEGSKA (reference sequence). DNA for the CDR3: TGCAGTGCCCGGACTAGCGGGATCACAGATACGCAGTATTTT. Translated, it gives CSARTSGITDTQYF.

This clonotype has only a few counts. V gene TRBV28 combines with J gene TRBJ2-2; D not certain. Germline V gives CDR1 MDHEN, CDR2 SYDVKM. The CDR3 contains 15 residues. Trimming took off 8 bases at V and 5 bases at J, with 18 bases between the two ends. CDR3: CASGKRVGGTGELFF. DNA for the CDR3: TGTGCCAGCGGAAAACGAGTGGGCGGTACCGGGGAGCTGTTTTTT.

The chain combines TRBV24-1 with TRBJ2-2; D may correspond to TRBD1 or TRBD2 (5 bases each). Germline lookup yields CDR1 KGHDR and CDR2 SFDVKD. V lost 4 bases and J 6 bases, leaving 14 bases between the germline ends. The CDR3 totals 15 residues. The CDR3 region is CATSDPGSSPGELFF. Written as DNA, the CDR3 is TGTGCCACCAGTGACCCAGGGAGTTCCCCCGGGGAGCTGTTTTTT.

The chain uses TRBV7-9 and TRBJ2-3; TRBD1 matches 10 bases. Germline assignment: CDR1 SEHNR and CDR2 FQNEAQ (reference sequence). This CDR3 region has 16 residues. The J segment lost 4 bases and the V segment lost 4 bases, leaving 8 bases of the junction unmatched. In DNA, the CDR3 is TGTGCCAGCAGCTCGCGGGACAGGGGTCTCCCAGATACGCAGTATTTT. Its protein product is CASSSRDRGLPDTQYF.

The CDR3 nucleotides read TGCGCCAGCAGCACCGACAGGGAATACGAGCAGTACTTC. Its translation is CASSTDREYEQYF. The V and J genes are TRBV5-1 and TRBJ2-7; TRBD1 aligns across 7 bases. Germline CDR1 SGHRS, CDR2 YFSETQ. The CDR3 runs to 13 residues. Trimming removed 4 bases from V and 4 bases from J; junction bases left unmatched: 5.

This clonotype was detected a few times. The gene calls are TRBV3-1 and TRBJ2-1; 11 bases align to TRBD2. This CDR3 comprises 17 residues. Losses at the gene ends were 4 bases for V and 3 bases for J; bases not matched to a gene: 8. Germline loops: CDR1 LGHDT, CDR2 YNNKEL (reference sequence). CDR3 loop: CASSRASGGLVYNEQFF. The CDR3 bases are TGTGCCAGCAGCCGAGCTAGCGGGGGGTTGGTCTACAATGAGCAGTTCTTC.

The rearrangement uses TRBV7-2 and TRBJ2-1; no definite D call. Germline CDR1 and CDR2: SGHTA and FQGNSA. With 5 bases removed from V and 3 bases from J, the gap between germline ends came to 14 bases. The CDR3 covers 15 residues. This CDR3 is CASSPSPQVYNEQFF. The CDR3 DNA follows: TGTGCCAGCAGCCCAAGCCCCCAGGTCTACAATGAGCAGTTCTTC.

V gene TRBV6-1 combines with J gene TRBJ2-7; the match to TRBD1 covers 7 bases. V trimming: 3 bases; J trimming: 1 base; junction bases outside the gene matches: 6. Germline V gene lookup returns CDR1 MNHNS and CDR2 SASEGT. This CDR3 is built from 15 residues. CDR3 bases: TGTGCCAGCAGTGATGAGGGGGCTAAGTCCTACGAGCAGTACTTC. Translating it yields CASSDEGAKSYEQYF.

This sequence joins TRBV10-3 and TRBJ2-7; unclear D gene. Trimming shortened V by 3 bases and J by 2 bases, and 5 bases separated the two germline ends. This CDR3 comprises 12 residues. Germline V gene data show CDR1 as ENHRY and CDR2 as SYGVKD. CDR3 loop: CAISDQAYEQYF. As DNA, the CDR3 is TGTGCCATCAGTGATCAGGCCTACGAGCAGTACTTC.

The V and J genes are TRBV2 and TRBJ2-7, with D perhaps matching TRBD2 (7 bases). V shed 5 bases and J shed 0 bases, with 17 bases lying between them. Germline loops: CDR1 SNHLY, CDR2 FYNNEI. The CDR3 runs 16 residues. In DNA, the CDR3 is TGTGCCAGCAGTAAGGGGGGGGACTCGTCCTCCTACGAGCAGTACTTC. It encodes CASSKGGDSSSYEQYF. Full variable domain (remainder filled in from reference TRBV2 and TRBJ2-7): EPEVTQTPSHQVTQMGQEVILRCVPISNHLYFYWYRQILGQKVEFLVSFYNNEISEKSEIFDDQFSVERPDGSNFTLKIRSTKLEDSAMYFCASSKGGDSSSYEQYFGPGTRLTVT.

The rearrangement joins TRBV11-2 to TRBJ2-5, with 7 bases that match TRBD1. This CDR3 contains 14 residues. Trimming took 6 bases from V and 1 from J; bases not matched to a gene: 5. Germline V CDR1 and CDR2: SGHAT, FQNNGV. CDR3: CASRLGQIQETQYF. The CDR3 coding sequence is TGTGCCAGCAGATTGGGACAGATCCAAGAGACCCAGTACTTC.

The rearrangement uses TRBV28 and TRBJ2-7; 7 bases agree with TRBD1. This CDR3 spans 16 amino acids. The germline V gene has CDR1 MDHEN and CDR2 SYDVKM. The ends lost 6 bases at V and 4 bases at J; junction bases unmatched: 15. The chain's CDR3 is CASSATTGVTFYEQYF. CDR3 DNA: TGTGCCAGCAGCGCCACAACAGGGGTCACCTTTTACGAGCAGTACTTC. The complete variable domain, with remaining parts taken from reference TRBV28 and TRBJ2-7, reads DVKVTQSSRYLVKRTGEKVFLECVQDMDHENMFWYRQDPGLGLRLIYFSYDVKMKEKGDIPEGYSVSREKKERFSLILESASTNQTSMYLCASSATTGVTFYEQYFGPGTRLTVT.

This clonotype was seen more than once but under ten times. CDR3 DNA: TGTGCCAGCTCACCACGGGAGAATACAGATACGCAGTATTTT. It specifies CASSPRENTDTQYF. The chain carries TRBV18 and TRBJ2-3; a weak D match, TRBD2 (5 bases). Per germline, CDR1 KGHSH and CDR2 LQKENI. The CDR3 runs 14 residues. V lost 1 base and J lost 3, with 8 bases in between.

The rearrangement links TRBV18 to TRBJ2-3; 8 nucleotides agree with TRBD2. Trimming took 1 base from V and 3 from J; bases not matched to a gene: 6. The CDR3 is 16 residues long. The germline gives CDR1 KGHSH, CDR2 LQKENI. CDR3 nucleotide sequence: TGTGCCAGCTCACCACGGGTAGCGGGATATACAGATACGCAGTATTTT. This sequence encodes CASSPRVAGYTDTQYF.

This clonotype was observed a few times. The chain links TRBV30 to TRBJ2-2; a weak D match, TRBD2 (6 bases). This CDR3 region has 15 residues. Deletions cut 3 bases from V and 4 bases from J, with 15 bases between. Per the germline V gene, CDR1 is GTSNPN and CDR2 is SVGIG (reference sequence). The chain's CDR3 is CAWSALARATGELFF. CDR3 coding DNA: TGTGCCTGGAGCGCTCTAGCGAGAGCCACCGGGGAGCTGTTTTTT.

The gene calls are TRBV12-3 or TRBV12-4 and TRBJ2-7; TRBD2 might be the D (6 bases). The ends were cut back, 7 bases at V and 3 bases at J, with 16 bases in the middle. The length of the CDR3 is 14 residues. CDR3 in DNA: TGTGCCAGCACTAGGGGCGGGGACTTCTACGAGCAGTACTTC. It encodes CASTRGGDFYEQYF.

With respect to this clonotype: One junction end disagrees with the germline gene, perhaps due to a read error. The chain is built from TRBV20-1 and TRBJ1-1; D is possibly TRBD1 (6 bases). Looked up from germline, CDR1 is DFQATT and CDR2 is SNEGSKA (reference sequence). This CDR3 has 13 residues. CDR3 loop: CSARHFGQTGAFF. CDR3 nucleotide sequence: TGCAGTGCTAGACACTTCGGACAGACTGGAGCTTTCTTT.

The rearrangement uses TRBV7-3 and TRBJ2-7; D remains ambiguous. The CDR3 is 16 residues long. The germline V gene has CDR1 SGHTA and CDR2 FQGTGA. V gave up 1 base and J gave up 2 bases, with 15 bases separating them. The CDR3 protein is CASSLNRDGTPYEQYF. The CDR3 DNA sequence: TGTGCCAGCAGCTTAAACCGAGACGGAACGCCCTACGAGCAGTACTTC.

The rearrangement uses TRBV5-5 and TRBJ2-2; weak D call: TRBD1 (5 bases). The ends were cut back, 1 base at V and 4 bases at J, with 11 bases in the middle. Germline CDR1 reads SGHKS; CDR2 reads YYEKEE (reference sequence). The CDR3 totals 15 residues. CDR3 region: CASSLQQGRTGELFF. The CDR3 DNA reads TGTGCCAGCAGCTTGCAGCAGGGTCGCACCGGGGAGCTGTTTTTT.